A selection of T cell receptor beta chains follows, all from one sample in a study of cytomegalovirus exposure and HLA in healthy donors. Sequenced by immunoSEQ multiplex PCR; TCRdb stores in-frame clones only, minus some. The profile covers some 250,000 clones, with 90% appearing a single time and 0.35% to 0.45% taken by the ten largest. The sample consisted of PBMCs. These receptors were collected from a young woman in good health and CMV-seronegative. Each CDR3 is given with its conserved first and last residue. The order of the fields is J gene, V gene, clone size, D gene, CDR3 DNA, CDR3 protein. A D gene is named only where the DNA matches it firmly. Expanded clones get a size class; other rows say once, few or many, or leave the size out.

>TRBJ1-4|TRBV7-9|once|TRBD1
TGTGCCAGCAGCCGGGACAGAGAAAAACTGTTTTTT
CASSRDREKLFF
>TRBJ1-2|TRBV28|-|-
TGTGCCAGCAGACCCTGGTCAGGAAACTATGGCTACACCTTC
CASRPWSGNYGYTF
>TRBJ2-1|TRBV6-5|-|-
TGTGCCAGCAGGCCGACAGGAGGATCCTACAATGAGCAGTTCTTC
CASRPTGGSYNEQFF
>TRBJ1-5|TRBV19|-|-
TGTGCCAGTAGTACAGGGCCAAGTCAGCCCCAGCATTTT
CASSTGPSQPQHF
>TRBJ2-1|TRBV29-1|once|-
TGCAGCGTTGGGCTGGCTAGGCGGGGCTCCCACAATGAGCAGTTCTTC
CSVGLARRGSHNEQFF
>TRBJ1-2|TRBV5-4|-|TRBD1
TGTGCCAGCAGTCCATTCTCTGGACAGGGGTACGGCTACACCTTC
CASSPFSGQGYGYTF
>TRBJ1-4|TRBV2|-|-
TGTGCCAGCAGCCCCAGATGGAGAACTAATGAAAAACTGTTTTTT
CASSPRWRTNEKLFF
>TRBJ1-2|TRBV28|-|-
TGTGCCAGCACCTCTTCTGGGGGGGGCCCTAGGGGCTACACCTTC
CASTSSGGGPRGYTF
>TRBJ1-5|TRBV6-6|-|-
TGTGCCAGCAGTTACATCCCGGAGGGGAGCAATCAGCCCCAGCATTTT
CASSYIPEGSNQPQHF
>TRBJ2-1|TRBV7-3|-|TRBD2
TGTGCCAGCAGCCTAACCAGAACTAGCGGGGGGGACAATGAGCAGTTCTTC
CASSLTRTSGGDNEQFF
>TRBJ1-6|TRBV11-2|-|TRBD1
TGTGCCAGCAGCTTATGGTCGCAGACAGGGGGCGGAGGGGCACCCCTCCACTTT
CASSLWSQTGGGGAPLHF
>TRBJ1-5|TRBV10-2|-|TRBD1
TGCGCCAGCAGGCCAACAGGGGGGAAACAGCCCCAGCATTTT
CASRPTGGKQPQHF
>TRBJ2-3|TRBV7-6|-|TRBD1
TGTGCCAGCAGCTTACCCCCGGGACAGGGCACAGATACGCAGTATTTT
CASSLPPGQGTDTQYF
>TRBJ1-1|TRBV28|-|-
TGTGCCAGCAGTACCCAAACAGGGACTGAAGCTTTCTTT
CASSTQTGTEAFF
>TRBJ2-3|TRBV27|-|TRBD1
TGTGCCAGCAGTCCCGGACAGGTTGTTACAGATACGCAGTATTTT
CASSPGQVVTDTQYF
>TRBJ1-1|TRBV28|once|-
TGTGCCAGCAGTTTCTCGGGGCCTCCGGGGGGTTTCTTT
CASSFSGPPGGFF
>TRBJ2-5|TRBV29-1|-|-
TGCAGCGTTGAAGACGTAAGGGGGGGGAGGTTGGCCCAGTACTTC
CSVEDVRGGRLAQYF
>TRBJ2-3|TRBV2|-|-
TGTGCCAGCAACCTACTAGCCGCCACAGATACGCAGTATTTT
CASNLLAATDTQYF
>TRBJ2-7|TRBV28|-|TRBD1
TGTGCCAGCACCCCGACCGGGACAGGGGTCTACGAGCAGTACTTC
CASTPTGTGVYEQYF
>TRBJ2-7|TRBV7-9|-|TRBD1
TGTGCCAGCAGCTCCATCGACAGGGGGGTCTACGAGCAGTACTTC
CASSSIDRGVYEQYF
>TRBJ1-2|TRBV28|-|-
TGTGCCAGCAGTTTATTCTCGGGGTATGGCTACACCTTC
CASSLFSGYGYTF
>TRBJ2-5|TRBV19|-|-
TGTGCCAGTGGGCTGCGATTCCAAGAGACCCAGTACTTC
CASGLRFQETQYF
>TRBJ2-5|TRBV27|-|TRBD1
TGTGCCAGCACGGGGCAGGGGGCGGAGACCCAGTACTTC
CASTGQGAETQYF
>TRBJ2-7|TRBV18|-|TRBD2
TGTGCCAGCTCACCACTCCGAACTAGCGGGGGCGAGCAGTACTTC
CASSPLRTSGGEQYF
>TRBJ2-1|TRBV19|once|TRBD1
TGTGCCAGTAGTATGACAGGGGTAGATGAGCAGTTCTTC
CASSMTGVDEQFF
>TRBJ2-2|TRBV14|-|-
TGTGCCAGCAGCCAAGATCGGTTTGTCACCGGGGAGCTGTTTTTT
CASSQDRFVTGELFF
>TRBJ2-7|TRBV27|-|-
TGTGCCAGCAGTTTATTGGGCAGAGCCTACGAGCAGTACTTC
CASSLLGRAYEQYF
>TRBJ1-4|TRBV5-1|-|-
TGCGCCAGCAGCCACTCCAGGGCAACTAATGAAAAACTGTTTTTT
CASSHSRATNEKLFF
>TRBJ1-3|TRBV14|once|TRBD1
TGTGCCAGCAGCCAGCAGACAGGGCCTGGAAACACCATATATTTT
CASSQQTGPGNTIYF
>TRBJ1-5|TRBV2|-|-
TGTGCCAGCATGATGGGTCTCGGGGTTCTTCAGCCCCAGCATTTT
CASMMGLGVLQPQHF
>TRBJ1-5|TRBV7-9|-|TRBD1
TGTGCCAGCAGCTCGACGCAGGGGGTATATGGTGGCAATCAGCCCCAGCATTTT
CASSSTQGVYGGNQPQHF
>TRBJ1-1|TRBV4-2|-|-
TGTGCCAGCAGGACAGATTTTGGCACTGAAGCTTTCTTT
CASRTDFGTEAFF
>TRBJ2-7|TRBV11-2|-|TRBD1
TGTGCCAGCAGCTTAGGTCAGGGGGCAGGGGAGCAGTACTTC
CASSLGQGAGEQYF
>TRBJ2-2|TRBV4-2|few|-
TGTGCCAGCAGCCAAGATTCGGGGGAGGTCGGGGAGCTGTTTTTT
CASSQDSGEVGELFF
>TRBJ1-2|TRBV28|-|-
TGTGCCAGCACCCCGGGGAGGGCTAGTGGCTACACCTTC
CASTPGRASGYTF
>TRBJ1-1|TRBV15|-|-
TGTGCCACCAGCAGAGGGGGGCCCCCCACTGAAGCTTTCTTT
CATSRGGPPTEAFF
>TRBJ1-1|TRBV15|-|TRBD1
TGTGCCACCAGCAGAGACAGGGGGAGAACTGAAGCTTTCTTT
CATSRDRGRTEAFF
>TRBJ1-5|TRBV6-5|-|-
TGTGCCAGCAGTTACGGGCACCCAAGTGGCAATCAGCCCCAGCATTTT
CASSYGHPSGNQPQHF
>TRBJ1-2|TRBV11-2|-|-
TGTGCCAGCAGCCAAGAAGGGGGTGTTAACTATGGCTACACCTTC
CASSQEGGVNYGYTF
>TRBJ1-1|TRBV19|-|-
TGTGCCAGTAGCACCCCCAGTCGGGGATTCGTCACTGAAGCTTTCTTT
CASSTPSRGFVTEAFF
>TRBJ2-2|TRBV5-1|-|-
TGCGCCAGCACATACGGGGGGAACACCGGGGAGCTGTTTTTT
CASTYGGNTGELFF
>TRBJ1-5|TRBV5-8|-|-
TGTGCCAGCAGCTTCAGGGGTGGCAATCAGCCCCAGCATTTT
CASSFRGGNQPQHF